Below, 9 T cell receptor beta chains from the same sample are listed, as sequenced in a study of shared clonotypes between healthy human individuals. Profiling relied on immunoSEQ multiplex PCR, and the TCRdb table lists in-frame clones only, not all of them. The sample yields about 1 million clones, around 76% seen once. What was sequenced was memory CD4+ T cells sorted from blood. Subset specified: CD45RA-negative fraction. These receptors all come from a man in his late teens or twenties in good health.

Turning to this clone: The junction does not match germline at one end; this may be a read error. This rearrangement joins TRBV7-7 to TRBJ2-1, with D possibly matching TRBD2 (6 bases). CDR1 and CDR2 from the germline V gene are SSHAT and FNYEAQ (reference sequence). This CDR3 spans 17 amino acids. CDR3 nucleotide sequence: TGTGCTAGCAGCTTAGTTATAGCGGAGAACTTCTACAATGAGCAGTTCTTC. Translating gives CASSLVIAENFYNEQFF.

This clone has a single count. The J gene is TRBJ2-7, the V gene TRBV28; TRBD2 is a possible D gene (5 bases). Trimming stripped 5 bases from V and 6 bases from J, with 26 bases between. Germline CDR1 and CDR2: MDHEN and SYDVKM. The CDR3 has 17 amino acids. The CDR3 loop is CASSTSRGSALRSEQYF. The CDR3 DNA reads as TGTGCCAGCAGTACCAGCCGGGGTTCAGCGTTGCGTTCCGAGCAGTACTTC.

Concerning this clone itself: The sample contains more than one DNA sequence encoding this CDR3. The DNA of the CDR3 is TGTGCCTGGAGCGTCGGCTCTGGAAACACCATATATTTT. Its protein is CAWSVGSGNTIYF. J is TRBJ1-3 and V is TRBV30; D uncertain. V was trimmed by 3 bases and J by 0 bases, leaving 6 bases between them. The CDR3 has 13 amino acids. Germline CDR1 and CDR2: GTSNPN and SVGIG (reference sequence).

V and J are TRBV19 and TRBJ1-1; D unresolved. The germline V gene has CDR1 LNHDA and CDR2 SQIVND (reference sequence). This CDR3 comprises 13 residues. Trimming stripped 5 bases from V and 5 bases from J, with 12 bases between. The CDR3 protein is CASSSHKSTEAFF. Written as DNA, the CDR3 is TGTGCCAGTAGTTCCCATAAGTCGACTGAAGCTTTCTTT. The entire variable domain, with the rest obtained from reference TRBV19 and TRBJ1-1, is as follows: DGGITQSPKYLFRKEGQNVTLSCEQNLNHDAMYWYRQDPGQGLRLIYYSQIVNDFQKGDIAEGYSVSREKKESFPLTVTSAQKNPTAFYLCASSSHKSTEAFFGQGTRLTVV.

V usage is TRBV28 and J usage is TRBJ2-7; unclear D gene. Trimming removed 2 bases at V and 1 base at J, with 9 bases between. This CDR3 has 14 amino acids. CDR1 is MDHEN, CDR2 SYDVKM, per germline. CDR3 in amino acids: CASSLSLQSYEQYF. The CDR3 DNA reads TGTGCCAGCAGTTTAAGTCTACAGTCCTACGAGCAGTACTTC.

V and J are TRBV7-2 and TRBJ2-5; 9 bases line up with TRBD1. V shed 2 bases, J shed 4 bases, and the junction held 8 bases outside the gene matches. Germline V gene data show CDR1 as SGHTA and CDR2 as FQGNSA. CDR3 size: 16 residues. CDR3 nucleotides: TGTGCCAGCAGCTTACGCACAGGGGGCTTCGTAGAGACCCAGTACTTC. Translation gives CASSLRTGGFVETQYF.

The V call is TRBV10-1, the J call TRBJ1-3; a weak D match, TRBD1 (5 bases). This CDR3 has 16 amino acids. Trimming took off 0 bases at V and 4 bases at J, with 13 bases between the two ends. Germline-derived CDR1 and CDR2 are WNHNN and SYGVQD (reference sequence). CDR3 amino acids: CASSESGVDGGNTIYF. As DNA, the CDR3 is TGCGCCAGCAGTGAGTCGGGGGTCGACGGGGGAAACACCATATATTTT.

The rearrangement joins TRBV6-1 to TRBJ2-2, with 12 nucleotides matching TRBD2. CDR1 and CDR2 from the germline V gene are MNHNS and SASEGT. V lost 0 bases to trimming and J lost 4 bases; unmatched junction nucleotides: 6. There are 18 residues in the CDR3. CDR3 DNA: TGTGCCAGCAGTGAAGCCCGGACTAGCGGGGTAGGCACCGGGGAGCTGTTTTTT. Translated: CASSEARTSGVGTGELFF.

The V and J genes are TRBV7-2 and TRBJ1-2; 8 bases match TRBD1. Germline trimming cut 4 bases from V and 5 bases from J; bases unmatched to any gene: 9. The germline gives CDR1 SGHTA, CDR2 FQGNSA. The CDR3 totals 15 residues. The CDR3 region is CASSSRDRSPYGYTF. The CDR3 DNA reads TGTGCCAGCAGCTCCCGGGACAGGTCACCGTATGGCTACACCTTC. Full variable domain (outside the CDR3, taken from reference TRBV7-2 and TRBJ1-2): GAGVSQSPSNKVTEKGKDVELRCDPISGHTALYWYRQSLGQGLEFLIYFQGNSAPDKSGLPSDRFSAERTGGSVSTLTIQRTQQEDSAVYLCASSSRDRSPYGYTFGSGTRLTVV.